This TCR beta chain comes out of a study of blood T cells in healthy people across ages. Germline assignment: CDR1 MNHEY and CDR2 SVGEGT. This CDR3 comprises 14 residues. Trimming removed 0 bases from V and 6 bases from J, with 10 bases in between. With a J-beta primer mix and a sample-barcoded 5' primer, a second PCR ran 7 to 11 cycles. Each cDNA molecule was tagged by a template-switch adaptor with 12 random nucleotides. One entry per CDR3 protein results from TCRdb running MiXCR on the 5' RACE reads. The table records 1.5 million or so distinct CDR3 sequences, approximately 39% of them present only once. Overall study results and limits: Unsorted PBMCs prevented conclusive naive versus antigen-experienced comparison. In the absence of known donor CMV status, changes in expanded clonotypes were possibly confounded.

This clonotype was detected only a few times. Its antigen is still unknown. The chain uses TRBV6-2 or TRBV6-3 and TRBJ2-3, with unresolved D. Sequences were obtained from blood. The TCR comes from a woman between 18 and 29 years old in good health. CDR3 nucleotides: TGTGCCAGCAGTTACTCGACATTGGCGGATACGCAGTATTTT. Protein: CASSYSTLADTQYF.